The next 21 T cell receptor beta chains were all read from a single sample in a study of spatial heterogeneity in lung cancer. TCRdb passed the 5' RACE reads through MiXCR, listing each CDR3 protein once. The sample consists of approximately 90,000 distinct CDR3 sequences, 7% to 9% of them appearing once. The time point was: sample taken at primary tumor resection. Material for sequencing was whole RNA from tumor, nontumor lung or frozen PBMC, left unsorted. Sequences were derived from PBMCs, sampled at surgery. The receptors stem from a male donor with early-stage non-small cell lung cancer.

This clonotype has just a few counts. This sequence joins TRBV4-2 and TRBJ2-3, with D maybe TRBD2 (5 bases). Per the germline V gene, CDR1 is LGHNA and CDR2 is YNFKEQ. V lost 4 bases to trimming and J lost 6 bases, with 14 bases between them. There are 14 residues in the CDR3. CDR3 in amino acids: CASSRPEGLDTQYF. Written as DNA, the CDR3 is TGTGCCAGCAGCCGGCCCGAGGGCCTGGATACGCAGTATTTT.

This clonotype was detected many times. DNA of the CDR3: TGCAGCGCCCGCCGGGACAGGGGTGAAAAACTGTTTTTT. Its protein product is CSARRDRGEKLFF. The rearrangement uses TRBV29-1 and TRBJ1-4, with 10 bases identical to TRBD1. Germline CDR1 is SQVTM and CDR2 is ANQGSEA. After removal of 7 bases from V and 7 bases from J, the junction contained 6 bases not matched to a gene. This CDR3 comprises 13 residues.

There are a few counts of this clonotype. V usage is TRBV4-1 and J usage is TRBJ2-1, with a weak D call TRBD2 (5 bases). Germline CDR1 MGHRA, CDR2 YSYEKL. Trimming cost V 4 bases and J 4 bases, with 11 bases left between them. CDR3 length: 14 amino acids. DNA for the CDR3: TGCGCCAGCAGCCGGACCGGGAATTACAATGAGCAGTTCTTC. It translates to CASSRTGNYNEQFF.

The genes are TRBV7-9 and TRBJ1-1; D gene unclear. With 7 bases removed from V and 0 bases from J, the gap between germline ends came to 9 bases. CDR1 is SEHNR and CDR2 is FQNEAQ in the germline V gene (reference sequence). CDR3 length equals 13 residues. CDR3 region: CASILTVNTEAFF. CDR3 nucleotide sequence: TGTGCCAGCATCCTGACGGTGAACACTGAAGCTTTCTTT.

This clonotype was counted ten times or more. CDR3 loop: CASSLSGLAGGSEQFF. CDR3 DNA: TGTGCCAGCAGCCTATCGGGACTAGCGGGAGGGAGTGAGCAGTTCTTC. The chain uses TRBV11-2 and TRBJ2-1, with 16 bases that match TRBD2. With 5 bases clipped from V and 9 bases from J, the junction kept 7 bases outside the gene matches. Germline V gene sequence: CDR1 SGHAT, CDR2 FQNNGV. CDR3 length: 16 residues.

This clonotype has at least ten counts. The chain is built from TRBV28 and TRBJ2-3, with 10 bases identical to TRBD2. CDR3 length: 16 residues. V was clipped by 5 bases and J by 4 bases; unmatched bases: 9. CDR1 is MDHEN and CDR2 is SYDVKM in the germline V gene. CDR3 sequence (DNA): TGTGCCAGCAGTCCCCGTGGTAGCGGGAGGTCAGATACGCAGTATTTT. It yields the protein CASSPRGSGRSDTQYF.

This clonotype was counted ten times or more. The chain carries TRBV29-1 and TRBJ2-5; D possibly corresponds to TRBD1 (6 bases). The CDR3 consists of 13 residues. V was cut by 6 bases and J by 0 bases, with 11 bases left in between. Looked up from germline, CDR1 is SQVTM and CDR2 is ANQGSEA. As DNA, the CDR3 is TGCAGCGTCTATACAGGGAACCAAGAGACCCAGTACTTC. Its protein is CSVYTGNQETQYF.

This rearrangement joins TRBV12-3 or TRBV12-4 to TRBJ2-1; no firm D call. V was trimmed by 2 bases and J by 6 bases, leaving 8 bases between them. This CDR3 is built from 13 residues. The CDR3: CASSLIRSNEQFF. In DNA form, the CDR3 reads TGTGCCAGCAGTTTAATTCGTAGCAATGAGCAGTTCTTC.

Concerning this clonotype: This sequence may be a read error, since a much larger clone differs from it by one base. The gene calls are TRBV5-1 and TRBJ2-5; TRBD1 might be the D (6 bases). Germline CDR1 SGHRS, CDR2 YFSETQ. V dropped 3 bases and J dropped 7 bases, with 16 bases sitting between them. The CDR3 length is 14 residues. This CDR3 is CASSSVTQGTTQYF. As DNA, the CDR3 is TGCGCCAGCAGCTCCGTGACACAGGGTACGACCCAGTACTTC. Full variable domain (remainder filled in from reference TRBV5-1 and TRBJ2-5): KAGVTQTPRYLIKTRGQQVTLSCSPISGHRSVSWYQQTPGQGLQFLFEYFSETQRNKGNFPGRFSGRQFSNSRSEMNVSTLELGDSALYLCASSSVTQGTTQYFGPGTRLLVL.

This clonotype has a count of ten or more. This chain joins TRBV5-1 and TRBJ2-1, with D maybe TRBD1 (6 bases). The germline V gene has CDR1 SGHRS and CDR2 YFSETQ. This CDR3 is 11 amino acids long. The germline V and J ends were trimmed by 0 bases and 13 bases, with 8 bases remaining between them. CDR3 coding DNA: TGCGCCAGCAGCTTGGAAGGGGGTCAGTTCTTC. It yields the protein CASSLEGGQFF.

In this sample, this clonotype turned up many times. The chain combines TRBV29-1 with TRBJ2-1; no reliable D call. Trimming took off 1 base at V and 9 bases at J, with 10 bases between the two ends. The CDR3 has 12 residues. Germline CDR1 and CDR2: SQVTM and ANQGSEA. CDR3 region: CSVEGLLSEQFF. The CDR3 DNA is TGCAGCGTTGAAGGTCTCTTGTCTGAGCAGTTCTTC.

This clonotype was recorded a few times. This chain connects TRBV5-1 to TRBJ1-1; 8 positions match TRBD1. Germline V CDR1 and CDR2: SGHRS, YFSETQ. The trim removed 0 bases at V and 0 bases at J, leaving 1 base unmatched. This CDR3 contains 15 residues. The CDR3: CASSLAGQVNTEAFF. The CDR3 nucleotides are TGCGCCAGCAGCTTGGCGGGACAGGTGAACACTGAAGCTTTCTTT.

The chain joins TRBV5-6 to TRBJ1-1; D gene unclear. V dropped 0 bases and J dropped 4 bases, with 13 bases sitting between them. This CDR3 is built from 15 residues. Germline V gene lookup returns CDR1 SGHDT and CDR2 YYEEEE. The CDR3 region has the DNA TGTGCCAGCAGCTTGGAAGGGTTCTGGCCCACTGAAGCTTTCTTT. Protein sequence: CASSLEGFWPTEAFF.

The table lists this clonotype with a few counts. In nucleotides, the CDR3 is TGTGCCAGCAGTGGCCGAGGGGATAATTCACCCCTCCACTTT. This translates into CASSGRGDNSPLHF. This chain joins TRBV6-1 and TRBJ1-6; the D gene is possibly TRBD1 (5 bases). Germline CDR1 reads MNHNS; CDR2 reads SASEGT. V was shortened by 4 bases and J by 5 bases, with 9 bases between the two germline ends. The CDR3 has 14 amino acids.

This clonotype was counted only a few times. V and J are TRBV12-3 or TRBV12-4 and TRBJ2-7; D is unresolved. The CDR3 length is 13 residues. Trimming removed 2 bases at V and 2 bases at J, with 7 bases between. In nucleotides, the CDR3 is TGTGCCAGCAGTTTAATGGCAGCCTACGAGCAGTACTTC. Protein: CASSLMAAYEQYF.

The V gene is TRBV9, the J gene TRBJ1-1; D remains ambiguous. The germline V gene has CDR1 SGDLS and CDR2 YYNGEE. The CDR3 covers 14 residues. Trimming left V 0 bases short and J 1 base short, with 7 bases between. The CDR3 coding sequence is TGTGCCAGCAGCGTAGATGACCCGAACACTGAAGCTTTCTTT. It is translated as CASSVDDPNTEAFF.

This chain joins TRBV5-4 and TRBJ1-1; no clear D. The germline V gene has CDR1 SGHNT and CDR2 YYREEE (reference sequence). The V and J ends lost 4 bases and 3 bases respectively, with 10 bases between them. The CDR3 totals 13 residues. CDR3 region: CASSGRRDTEAFF. The DNA for the CDR3 is TGTGCCAGCAGCGGTCGGAGGGACACTGAAGCTTTCTTT.

The V and J genes are TRBV9 and TRBJ2-5; 9 nucleotides match TRBD1. The CDR3 spans 16 residues. The ends lost 4 bases at V and 1 base at J; junction bases unmatched: 8. CDR1 and CDR2 (germline): SGDLS, YYNGEE. The CDR3 loop is CASSPRTGAFQETQYF. In nucleotides, the CDR3 is TGTGCCAGCAGCCCTCGGACAGGGGCCTTCCAAGAGACCCAGTACTTC.

The rearrangement links TRBV20-1 to TRBJ1-1, with D possibly matching TRBD1 (5 bases). V was pared by 3 bases and J by 8 bases, with 7 bases between. This CDR3 has 10 residues. Per the germline V gene, CDR1 is DFQATT and CDR2 is SNEGSKA (reference sequence). The CDR3 here is CSASRGEAFF. The CDR3 bases are TGCAGTGCTAGTCGGGGGGAAGCTTTCTTT.

V usage is TRBV18 and J usage is TRBJ2-3; D ambiguous. There are 13 residues in the CDR3. Germline V lookup: CDR1 KGHSH, CDR2 LQKENI. V was pared by 4 bases and J by 0 bases, with 5 bases between. The CDR3 loop reads CASSRPSTDTQYF. CDR3 DNA sequence: TGTGCCAGCTCACGTCCTAGCACAGATACGCAGTATTTT.

This clonotype was seen ten or more times. This chain connects TRBV10-3 to TRBJ2-5; TRBD1 aligns across 7 bases. CDR1 is ENHRY and CDR2 is SYGVKD in the germline V gene. This CDR3 has 13 residues. The V gene end was trimmed by 2 bases and the J gene end by 3 bases; junction bases not matched to a gene: 0. CDR3 in DNA: TGTGCCATCAGTGAGGGGACAGAAGAGACCCAGTACTTC. It encodes CAISEGTEETQYF.